This passage covers 5 T cell receptor beta chains from one sample sequenced in a study of T cell responses to AZD1222 COVID-19 vaccine. Clones were sequenced by immunoSEQ multiplex PCR, and TCRdb holds only the in-frame ones, with some missing. The sample includes more than 90,000 clones, about 88% seen only once; the top ten take 3.5%. The sequencing here drew on peripheral blood, taken 28 days after the second AZD1222 dose. The receptor set was obtained from an adult who received the AZD1222 COVID-19 vaccine.

V is TRBV7-9 and J is TRBJ1-2; tentative D call: TRBD1 (5 bases). CDR3 length equals 14 residues. V shed 5 bases and J shed 5 bases, with 15 bases lying between them. Germline V gene sequence: CDR1 SEHNR, CDR2 FQNEAQ (reference sequence). The CDR3 reads CASSGSGTVYGYTF. In nucleotides, the CDR3 is TGTGCCAGCAGCGGTTCCGGGACGGTGTATGGCTACACCTTC.

The rearrangement uses TRBV9 and TRBJ2-3; D remains unclear. With 0 bases removed from V and 5 bases from J, the gap between germline ends came to 4 bases. Germline CDR1 is SGDLS and CDR2 is YYNGEE. CDR3 length: 12 amino acids. The CDR3 nucleotides read TGTGCCAGCAGCGTAGGAAGAGATACGCAGTATTTT. Its translation: CASSVGRDTQYF.

The gene calls are TRBV9 and TRBJ1-2, with D maybe TRBD1 (6 bases). This CDR3 is 14 amino acids long. CDR1 and CDR2 from the germline V gene are SGDLS and YYNGEE. The V end lost 4 bases, the J end lost 8 bases, and 18 bases lay between the germline ends. The CDR3 nucleotides are TGTGCCAGCAGCTCACGAGGGGGGTTGAGCGGCTACACCTTC. This encodes CASSSRGGLSGYTF.

This clone was counted a single time. This sequence joins TRBV28 and TRBJ1-3; no reliable D call. V lost 8 bases, J lost 0 bases, and 11 bases lay in between. The germline gives CDR1 MDHEN, CDR2 SYDVKM. The length of the CDR3 is 14 residues. In nucleotides, the CDR3 is TGTGCCAGCGTCCGGGGTGTCTCTGGAAACACCATATATTTT. This sequence encodes CASVRGVSGNTIYF.

This chain uses TRBV7-3 with TRBJ1-1; 8 positions agree with TRBD1. The CDR3 has 14 residues. The V segment lost 8 bases and the J segment 5 bases; nucleotides outside the gene matches: 10. Germline V gene data show CDR1 as SGHTA and CDR2 as FQGTGA. CDR3 in DNA: TGTGCCAGCTCCTCCGGGACAGGTGGGACTGAAGCTTTCTTT. Amino acids: CASSSGTGGTEAFF.